This passage covers 26 T cell receptor beta chains from one sample sequenced in a study of blood T cell repertoires in COVID-19. Sequencing was performed with immunoSEQ multiplex PCR; in TCRdb, only in-frame clones are kept and a portion is missing. The sample carries about 310,000 clones, 90% recorded once. The source material was peripheral blood. These TCRs come from a middle-aged woman with COVID-19, enrolled during active disease.

The chain has TRBV6-6 and TRBJ1-5; TRBD1 might be the D (6 bases). Germline assignment: CDR1 MNHNY and CDR2 SVGAGI (reference sequence). Between the trimmed V and J ends, which lost 3 bases and 7 bases, there was a span of 13 bases. This CDR3 is built from 14 residues. DNA for the CDR3: TGTGCCAGCAGTTATTCAGGGGAAGGGCAGCCCCAGCATTTT. This encodes CASSYSGEGQPQHF.

The rearrangement joins TRBV5-6 to TRBJ2-7, with D tentatively TRBD1 (5 bases). In germline, CDR1 is SGHDT, CDR2 YYEEEE. The CDR3 totals 15 residues. V was cut by 1 base and J by 2 bases, with 13 bases left in between. CDR3 in amino acids: CASSLHHRYTYEQYF. CDR3 DNA: TGTGCCAGCAGCTTGCACCACAGGTACACCTACGAGCAGTACTTC.

This clone was observed a few times. The chain employs TRBV27 and TRBJ2-7; 7 nucleotides agree with TRBD2. The CDR3 extends over 15 amino acids. Per germline, CDR1 MNHEY and CDR2 SMNVEV (reference sequence). V was pared by 0 bases and J by 3 bases, with 5 bases of the junction left unmatched. This CDR3 reads CASSLSAGIDYEQYF. CDR3 DNA sequence: TGTGCCAGCAGTTTATCAGCGGGAATAGACTACGAGCAGTACTTC.

The chain links TRBV28 to TRBJ1-3, with 8 bases fitting TRBD1. The CDR3 length is 15 residues. Per the germline V gene, CDR1 is MDHEN and CDR2 is SYDVKM. Trimming at V came to 4 bases and at J to 3 bases, leaving 5 bases not matched to a gene. CDR3 amino acids: CASSSSDRDGNTIYF. CDR3 nucleotide sequence: TGTGCCAGCAGTTCCTCGGACAGGGATGGAAACACCATATATTTT.

This chain links TRBV2 with TRBJ1-1; tentative D call: TRBD1 (6 bases). With 4 bases removed from V and 2 bases from J, the gap between germline ends came to 14 bases. The CDR3 totals 15 residues. The germline V gene has CDR1 SNHLY and CDR2 FYNNEI. DNA of the CDR3: TGTGCCAGCAGTGGTCTGGGGGCCGAAAACACTGAAGCTTTCTTT. It yields the protein CASSGLGAENTEAFF.

This clone was seen a few times. This chain connects TRBV3-1 (or the pseudogene TRBV3-2) to TRBJ1-4, with TRBD1 matching 8 bases. Germline V gene data show CDR1 as LGHDT and CDR2 as YNNKEL (reference sequence). The V gene end was trimmed by 6 bases and the J gene end by 7 bases; junction bases not matched to a gene: 7. The CDR3 runs to 14 residues. The CDR3 loop is CASSQTGEREKLFF. CDR3 coding DNA: TGTGCCAGCAGTCAGACAGGGGAACGTGAAAAACTGTTTTTT.

This rearrangement joins TRBV11-3 to TRBJ2-2, with 11 bases lining up with TRBD2. The CDR3 is made up of 16 amino acids. J gave up 4 bases and V 0 bases, and 1 base lay outside the gene matches. The germline V gene has CDR1 SGHNT and CDR2 YENEEA. CDR3: CASSLDLAGGTGELFF. CDR3 DNA: TGTGCCAGCAGCTTAGATCTAGCGGGAGGCACCGGGGAGCTGTTTTTT.

V usage is TRBV6-5 and J usage is TRBJ1-3, with D unresolved. Germline CDR1 MNHEY, CDR2 SVGAGI. The germline V and J ends were trimmed by 5 bases and 0 bases, with 8 bases remaining between them. The CDR3 has 14 amino acids. CDR3 protein: CASSRGSSGNTIYF. The CDR3 DNA reads TGTGCCAGCAGTCGAGGGAGCTCTGGAAACACCATATATTTT.

The chain recombines TRBV6-1 with TRBJ1-2; no reliable D call. This CDR3 contains 15 residues. V was cut by 2 bases and J by 4 bases, with 14 bases left in between. Germline CDR1 and CDR2: MNHNS and SASEGT. In DNA form, the CDR3 reads TGTGCCAGCAGTGAAAGGCGGGGATCAGTCTATGGCTACACCTTC. Protein product: CASSERRGSVYGYTF.

The rearrangement links TRBV6-5 to TRBJ1-1; D may be TRBD1 (6 bases). From germline, CDR1 is MNHEY and CDR2 SVGAGI. The CDR3 extends over 16 amino acids. Trimming cost V 2 bases and J 7 bases, with 20 bases left between them. CDR3 bases: TGTGCCAGCAGTTACCTTCCCGGGGGGCTCACTAGTGAAGCTTTCTTT. Translating it yields CASSYLPGGLTSEAFF.

The chain joins TRBV7-2 to TRBJ1-1; D may be TRBD1 (5 bases). V was pared by 3 bases and J by 5 bases, with 16 bases between. Per the germline V gene, CDR1 is SGHTA and CDR2 is FQGNSA. This CDR3 contains 15 residues. This chain's CDR3 is CASSLDTLGGTEAFF. The DNA of the CDR3 is TGTGCCAGCAGCTTGGACACGTTAGGTGGAACTGAAGCTTTCTTT.

The rearrangement joins TRBV9 to TRBJ2-1; TRBD2 aligns across 8 bases. Looked up from germline, CDR1 is SGDLS and CDR2 is YYNGEE. The ends lost 3 bases at V and 3 bases at J; junction bases unmatched: 5. CDR3 length equals 15 residues. DNA of the CDR3: TGTGCCAGCAGCGAAAGCGGGAGCGGCTACAATGAGCAGTTCTTC. Its protein is CASSESGSGYNEQFF.

The chain links TRBV7-2 to TRBJ2-1, with 8 bases fitting TRBD2. CDR1 is SGHTA and CDR2 is FQGNSA in the germline V gene. With 5 bases clipped from V and 7 bases from J, the junction kept 10 bases outside the gene matches. The CDR3 contains 15 residues. In DNA form, the CDR3 reads TGTGCCAGCAGCCCAGGGACTAGTAAAAGGAATGAGCAGTTCTTC. Its translation: CASSPGTSKRNEQFF.

The gene calls are TRBV5-1 and TRBJ1-2; 10 nucleotides match TRBD1. After removal of 3 bases from V and 6 bases from J, the junction contained 8 bases not matched to a gene. Germline V gene sequence: CDR1 SGHRS, CDR2 YFSETQ. The CDR3 extends over 15 amino acids. The CDR3 bases are TGCGCCAGCAGCTGGGGAGACAGGGGGCCGGATGGCTACACCTTC. Translation gives CASSWGDRGPDGYTF.

The genes are TRBV9 and TRBJ2-3; D call uncertain. The CDR3 has 14 residues. Trimming took off 1 base at V and 4 bases at J, with 10 bases between the two ends. Germline V gene data show CDR1 as SGDLS and CDR2 as YYNGEE. CDR3 loop: CASSVSIRADTQYF. In DNA form, the CDR3 reads TGTGCCAGCAGCGTATCCATTCGGGCAGATACGCAGTATTTT.

This clone was picked up many times. V and J are TRBV7-2 and TRBJ2-3, with D hard to call. The CDR3 spans 14 residues. Germline CDR1 is SGHTA and CDR2 is FQGNSA. The V and J ends lost 2 bases and 1 base respectively, with 7 bases between them. The CDR3 sequence is CASSLSQGTDTQYF. CDR3 sequence (DNA): TGTGCCAGCAGCTTAAGCCAGGGCACAGATACGCAGTATTTT.

The V gene is TRBV12-3 or TRBV12-4, the J gene TRBJ2-1, with D possibly TRBD2 on 7 matching bases. V lost 8 bases and J lost 14, with 16 bases in between. The CDR3 length is 11 residues. Here the CDR3 reads CASRGAGSKFF. For the CDR3, the DNA is TGTGCCAGCCGGGGGGCAGGAAGTAAGTTCTTC.

The rearrangement links TRBV6-6 to TRBJ1-6; 12 bases fit TRBD1. CDR1 is MNHNY, CDR2 SVGAGI, per germline (reference sequence). This CDR3 has 16 residues. V shed 6 bases, J shed 7 bases, and the junction held 7 bases outside the gene matches. DNA for the CDR3: TGTGCCAGCAGGAGGGGACAGGGGGCGGCCAATTCACCCCTCCACTTT. It yields the protein CASRRGQGAANSPLHF.

The chain couples TRBV7-9 to TRBJ1-6; D may be TRBD1 (5 bases). This CDR3 is 15 amino acids long. Germline CDR1 SEHNR, CDR2 FQNEAQ (reference sequence). Trimming removed 5 bases from V and 7 bases from J, with 15 bases in between. The CDR3 sequence: CASSIGGGNNSPLHF. The CDR3 region has the DNA TGTGCCAGCAGCATCGGCGGGGGTAACAATTCACCCCTCCACTTT. Variable domain in full (rest from reference TRBV7-9 and TRBJ1-6): DTGVSQNPRHKITKRGQNVTFRCDPISEHNRLYWYRQTLGQGPEFLTYFQNEAQLEKSRLLSDRFSAERPKGSFSTLEIQRTEQGDSAMYLCASSIGGGNNSPLHFGNGTRLTVT.

The chain joins TRBV5-5 to TRBJ2-7, with 8 bases aligning to TRBD1. Germline lookup yields CDR1 SGHKS and CDR2 YYEKEE (reference sequence). There are 16 residues in the CDR3. V trimming: 0 bases; J trimming: 3 bases; junction bases outside the gene matches: 8. The CDR3 DNA reads TGTGCCAGCAGCTTGGATGGGACAGGACTAATCTACGAGCAGTACTTC. Translation gives CASSLDGTGLIYEQYF.

The chain links TRBV19 to TRBJ2-5; 7 bases fit TRBD2. This CDR3 comprises 14 residues. Trimming removed 7 bases from V and 5 bases from J; junction bases left unmatched: 10. Germline values: CDR1 LNHDA, CDR2 SQIVND (reference sequence). The CDR3 region is CASTAGGGDETQYF. The CDR3, as DNA: TGTGCCAGTACGGCTGGCGGGGGTGACGAGACCCAGTACTTC.

V and J are TRBV28 and TRBJ1-1; D is ambiguous. Between the trimmed V and J ends, which lost 5 bases and 3 bases, there was a span of 16 bases. The CDR3 loop spans 15 amino acids. The germline V gene encodes CDR1 MDHEN and CDR2 SYDVKM. The CDR3 sequence: CASSPPYWGDTEAFF. The DNA of the CDR3 is TGTGCCAGCAGTCCTCCGTACTGGGGAGACACTGAAGCTTTCTTT.

In nucleotides, the CDR3 is TGTGCCAGCAGTGGTGGGACTAGCGGGGGGTGGTACGAGCAGTACTTC. This encodes CASSGGTSGGWYEQYF. The chain recombines TRBV25-1 with TRBJ2-7, with 15 bases identical to TRBD2. CDR1 and CDR2 (germline): MGHDK, SYGVNS. This CDR3 has 16 residues. With 4 bases clipped from V and 4 bases from J, the junction kept 5 bases outside the gene matches.

The chain couples TRBV11-2 to TRBJ2-2; D unresolved. V was cut by 3 bases and J by 3 bases, with 8 bases left in between. This CDR3 spans 14 amino acids. Germline CDR1 reads SGHAT; CDR2 reads FQNNGV. CDR3 coding DNA: TGTGCCAGCAGCTTCCATTCAGACACCGGGGAGCTGTTTTTT. Its protein is CASSFHSDTGELFF.

The rearrangement uses TRBV27 and TRBJ2-4; 7 nucleotides line up with TRBD1. J was trimmed by 3 bases and V by 5 bases; bases with no gene match: 13. Germline-derived CDR1 and CDR2 are MNHEY and SMNVEV (reference sequence). CDR3 length: 17 amino acids. The CDR3 sequence is CASSPRQGSSYKNIQYF. CDR3 nucleotide sequence: TGTGCCAGCAGTCCCCGACAGGGCTCGTCTTACAAAAACATTCAGTACTTC.

The chain recombines TRBV9 with TRBJ2-7, with 9 bases lining up with TRBD1. The V segment lost 3 bases and the J segment 7 bases; nucleotides outside the gene matches: 14. Germline V gene data show CDR1 as SGDLS and CDR2 as YYNGEE. The CDR3 sequence is 16 residues long. In DNA form, the CDR3 reads TGTGCCAGCAGCGAGGAGGCGGGACAGGGAGAGGGGGAGCAGTACTTC. Translating gives CASSEEAGQGEGEQYF.